This T cell receptor beta chain was identified in a study of cytomegalovirus exposure and HLA in healthy donors. Study background: Caucasian-associated ancestry cluster membership applied to around 80% of some 400 genotyped donors.

The PCR had 60 Vbeta and 13 Jbeta primers. Libraries were prepared by immunoSEQ multiplex PCR; TCRdb keeps only in-frame clonotypes and omits some of them. Seen here are 120,000 to 150,000 clones, roughly four fifths observed once, and the top ten hold more than 2.5%. The material sequenced was PBMCs. This clonotype originated in a man in his late teens or twenties in good health and CMV-seropositive.

The chain's CDR3 is CASRTNPGTVGGYTF. DNA for the CDR3: TGTGCCAGCAGAACTAACCCGGGGACAGTCGGAGGCTACACCTTC. The chain uses TRBV6-5 and TRBJ1-2; 7 nucleotides line up with TRBD1. V was clipped by 6 bases and J by 8 bases; unmatched bases: 15. The germline V gene encodes CDR1 MNHEY and CDR2 SVGAGI. The CDR3 extends over 15 amino acids.